This TCR beta chain was sequenced in a study of tumor and adjacent non-tumor tissue in lung cancer. The germline CDR1 and CDR2 sequences are SGHNT and YENEEA. The CDR3 is made up of 19 amino acids. The V gene lost 5 bases and the J gene lost 9 bases, with 31 bases spanning the gap. The template was RNA from unsorted bulk tissue. The library came from three nested PCR rounds adapted from ARM-PCR protocols. TCRdb called the multiplex PCR reads again in MiXCR, with one record for every CDR3 protein. The data show under 150,000 distinct CDR3 sequences, approximately 64% seen once. This chain connects TRBV11-3 to TRBJ2-2; TRBD2 is a possible D gene (6 bases). Sequenced input: lung tumor tissue. The sequence derives from a man in his 60s with small cell lung cancer. CDR3 DNA: TGTGCCAGCAGCCCGAGGGGAGTAGCAGGAGGGCCCTCGTATTGGGAGCTGTTTTTT. It codes for CASSPRGVAGGPSYWELFF.